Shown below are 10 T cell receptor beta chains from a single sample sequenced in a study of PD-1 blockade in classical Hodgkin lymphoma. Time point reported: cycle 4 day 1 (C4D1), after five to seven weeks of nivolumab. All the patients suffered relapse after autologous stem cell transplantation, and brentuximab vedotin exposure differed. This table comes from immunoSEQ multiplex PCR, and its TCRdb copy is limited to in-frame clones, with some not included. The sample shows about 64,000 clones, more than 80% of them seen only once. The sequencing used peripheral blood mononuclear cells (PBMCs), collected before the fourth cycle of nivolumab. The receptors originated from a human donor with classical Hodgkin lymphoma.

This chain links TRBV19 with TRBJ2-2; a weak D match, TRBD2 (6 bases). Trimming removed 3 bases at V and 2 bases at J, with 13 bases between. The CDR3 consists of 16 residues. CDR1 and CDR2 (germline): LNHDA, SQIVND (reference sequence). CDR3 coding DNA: TGTGCCAGTAGTATGGAGGGGCAGGGAAACACCGGGGAGCTGTTTTTT. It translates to CASSMEGQGNTGELFF.

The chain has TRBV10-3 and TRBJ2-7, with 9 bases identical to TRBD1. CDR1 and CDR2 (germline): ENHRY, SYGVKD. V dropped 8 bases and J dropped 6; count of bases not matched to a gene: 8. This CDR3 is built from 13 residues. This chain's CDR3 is CAIGEGTGIEQYF. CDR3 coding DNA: TGTGCCATCGGCGAGGGGACAGGGATCGAGCAGTACTTC.

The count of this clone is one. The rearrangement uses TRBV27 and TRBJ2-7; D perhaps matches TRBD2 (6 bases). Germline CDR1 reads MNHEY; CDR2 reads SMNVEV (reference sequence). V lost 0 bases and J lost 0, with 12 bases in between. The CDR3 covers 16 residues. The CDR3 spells CASSLSLLANSYEQYF. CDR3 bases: TGTGCCAGCAGTTTATCGTTACTAGCAAACTCCTACGAGCAGTACTTC.

The CDR3 spells CASSSDRGETQYF. In DNA form, the CDR3 reads TGTGCCAGCAGCTCCGACAGGGGGGAGACCCAGTACTTC. The V call is TRBV7-2, the J call TRBJ2-5; TRBD1 matches 9 bases. The J segment lost 5 bases and the V segment lost 4 bases, leaving 2 bases of the junction unmatched. The CDR3 length is 13 residues. Germline V gives CDR1 SGHTA, CDR2 FQGNSA.

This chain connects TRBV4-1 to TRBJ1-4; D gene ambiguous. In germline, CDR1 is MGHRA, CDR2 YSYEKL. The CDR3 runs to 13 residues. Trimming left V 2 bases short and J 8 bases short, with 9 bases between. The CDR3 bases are TGCGCCAGCAGCCAATTTACTACGGAAAAACTGTTTTTT. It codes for CASSQFTTEKLFF.

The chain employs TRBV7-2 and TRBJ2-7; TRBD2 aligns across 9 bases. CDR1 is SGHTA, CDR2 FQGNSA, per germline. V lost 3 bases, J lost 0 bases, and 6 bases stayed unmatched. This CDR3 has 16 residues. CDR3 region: CASSFRSGGFSYEQYF. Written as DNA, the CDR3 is TGTGCCAGCAGCTTCCGGAGCGGGGGGTTCTCCTACGAGCAGTACTTC.

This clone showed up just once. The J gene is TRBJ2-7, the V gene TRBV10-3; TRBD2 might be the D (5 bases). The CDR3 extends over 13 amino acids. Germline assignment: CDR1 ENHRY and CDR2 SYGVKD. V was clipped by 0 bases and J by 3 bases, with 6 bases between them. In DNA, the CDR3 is TGTGCCATCAGTGAGTCTCGGGACTACGAGCAGTACTTC. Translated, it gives CAISESRDYEQYF.

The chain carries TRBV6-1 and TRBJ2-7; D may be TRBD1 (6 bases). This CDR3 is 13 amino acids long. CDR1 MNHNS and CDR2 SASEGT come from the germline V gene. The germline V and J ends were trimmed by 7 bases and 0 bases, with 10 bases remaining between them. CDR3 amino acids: CASTRDISYEQYF. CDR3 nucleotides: TGTGCCAGCACAAGGGACATCTCCTACGAGCAGTACTTC.

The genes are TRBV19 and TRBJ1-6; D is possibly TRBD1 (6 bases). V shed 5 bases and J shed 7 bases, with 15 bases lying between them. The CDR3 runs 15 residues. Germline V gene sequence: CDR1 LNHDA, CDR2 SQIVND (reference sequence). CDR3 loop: CASSDIGQKNSPLHF. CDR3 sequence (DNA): TGTGCCAGTAGTGATATTGGACAGAAGAATTCACCCCTCCACTTT.

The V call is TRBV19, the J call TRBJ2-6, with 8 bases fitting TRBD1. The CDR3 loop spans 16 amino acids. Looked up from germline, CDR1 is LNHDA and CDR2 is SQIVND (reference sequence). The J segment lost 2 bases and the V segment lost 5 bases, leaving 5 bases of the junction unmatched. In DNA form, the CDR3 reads TGTGCCAGTAGTCCCAGGGGGCTCGCTGGGGCCAACGTCCTGACTTTC. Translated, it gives CASSPRGLAGANVLTF. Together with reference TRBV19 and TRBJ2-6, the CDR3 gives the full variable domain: DGGITQSPKYLFRKEGQNVTLSCEQNLNHDAMYWYRQDPGQGLRLIYYSQIVNDFQKGDIAEGYSVSREKKESFPLTVTSAQKNPTAFYLCASSPRGLAGANVLTFGAGSRLTVL.